Listed below are T cell receptor beta chains from one sample, sequenced in a study of CD8 T cells in Susac syndrome. Each CDR3 protein is one row after TCRdb ran MiXCR on the immunoSEQ multiplex PCR reads. Among 180,000 or so distinct CDR3 sequences, approximately 95% were seen once, and the ten largest hold 0.1%. The specimen sequenced was CD4+ T cells from PBMCs. Every receptor here comes from a human donor in good health. Each CDR3 is given with its conserved first and last residue. The D gene is left open where the match is weak. Not all rows give a size; the values are once, few, many and, for expanded clones, a class.

CDR3 protein: CASSPRRSQGADNEQFF
CDR3 DNA: TGTGCCAGCTCACCACGGAGGTCGCAGGGGGCCGACAATGAGCAGTTCTTC
D gene: TRBD1
J gene: TRBJ2-1
V gene: TRBV18
clone size: once

CDR3 protein: CASSTAGTGDGYTF
CDR3 DNA: TGTGCCAGCAGCACCGCGGGTACAGGTGATGGCTACACCTTC
D gene: NA
J gene: TRBJ1-2
V gene: TRBV3-1
clone size: NA

CDR3 protein: CSARDLASGNYEQYF
CDR3 DNA: TGCAGTGCTAGAGATTTGGCTAGCGGGAACTACGAGCAGTACTTC
D gene: TRBD2
J gene: TRBJ2-7
V gene: TRBV20-1
clone size: NA

CDR3 protein: CASSLLGTDTDTQYF
CDR3 DNA: TGTGCCAGCAGCTTGCTCGGGACAGACACAGATACGCAGTATTTT
D gene: TRBD1
J gene: TRBJ2-3
V gene: TRBV7-3
clone size: NA

CDR3 protein: CASSMTDTQYF
CDR3 DNA: TGTGCCAGCAGCATGACAGATACGCAGTATTTT
D gene: NA
J gene: TRBJ2-3
V gene: TRBV9
clone size: NA

CDR3 protein: CACSGSAEAFF
CDR3 DNA: TGTGCCTGTTCAGGGTCTGCTGAAGCTTTCTTT
D gene: NA
J gene: TRBJ1-1
V gene: TRBV30
clone size: NA

CDR3 protein: CASSGTGRTDTQYF
CDR3 DNA: TGCGCCAGCAGTGGGACAGGGAGGACAGATACGCAGTATTTT
D gene: TRBD1
J gene: TRBJ2-3
V gene: TRBV4-3
clone size: NA

CDR3 protein: CSAPTSMRGVSSYNEQFF
CDR3 DNA: TGCAGTGCCCCGACCTCCATGCGAGGGGTTAGCTCCTACAATGAGCAGTTCTTC
D gene: NA
J gene: TRBJ2-1
V gene: TRBV20-1
clone size: once

CDR3 protein: CASSPLSGYGYTF
CDR3 DNA: TGCGCCAGCAGTCCCCTATCCGGCTATGGCTACACCTTC
D gene: NA
J gene: TRBJ1-2
V gene: TRBV5-1
clone size: NA

CDR3 protein: CASSLIGLKREQYF
CDR3 DNA: TGTGCCAGCAGTTTAATTGGCCTAAAACGCGAGCAGTACTTC
D gene: NA
J gene: TRBJ2-7
V gene: TRBV28
clone size: NA

CDR3 protein: CASSVSDYPYEQYF
CDR3 DNA: TGTGCCAGCAGCGTTTCAGACTACCCCTACGAGCAGTACTTC
D gene: NA
J gene: TRBJ2-7
V gene: TRBV9
clone size: NA

CDR3 protein: CSVGGQGDYEQYF
CDR3 DNA: TGCAGTGTTGGGGGACAGGGAGACTACGAGCAGTACTTC
D gene: TRBD1
J gene: TRBJ2-7
V gene: TRBV20-1
clone size: NA

CDR3 protein: CASSLGFNYNEQFF
CDR3 DNA: TGTGCCAGCAGCTTAGGCTTTAACTACAATGAGCAGTTCTTC
D gene: NA
J gene: TRBJ2-1
V gene: TRBV11-2
clone size: NA

CDR3 protein: CASRAVGQPYEQYF
CDR3 DNA: TGTGCCAGCAGAGCCGTTGGGCAGCCCTACGAGCAGTACTTC
D gene: NA
J gene: TRBJ2-7
V gene: TRBV27
clone size: NA

CDR3 protein: CAWRPRGYSNQPQHF
CDR3 DNA: TGTGCCTGGAGACCGCGGGGATATAGCAATCAGCCCCAGCATTTT
D gene: NA
J gene: TRBJ1-5
V gene: TRBV30
clone size: NA

CDR3 protein: CASSLQGPTYGYTF
CDR3 DNA: TGTGCCAGCAGCTTACAGGGTCCCACCTATGGCTACACCTTC
D gene: NA
J gene: TRBJ1-2
V gene: TRBV12-3/TRBV12-4
clone size: NA

CDR3 protein: CSARQGGPNEKLFF
CDR3 DNA: TGCAGCGCCCGACAGGGGGGACCTAATGAAAAACTGTTTTTT
D gene: TRBD1
J gene: TRBJ1-4
V gene: TRBV29-1
clone size: NA

CDR3 protein: CASSRTGGRTEAFF
CDR3 DNA: TGTGCCAGCAGCAGGACAGGGGGGAGAACTGAAGCTTTCTTT
D gene: TRBD1
J gene: TRBJ1-1
V gene: TRBV7-3
clone size: NA

CDR3 protein: CASSLLQGGETQYF
CDR3 DNA: TGTGCCAGCAGCCTTTTACAGGGAGGAGAGACCCAGTACTTC
D gene: NA
J gene: TRBJ2-5
V gene: TRBV14
clone size: NA

CDR3 protein: CASSQKMNTEAFF
CDR3 DNA: TGTGCCAGCAGCCAGAAGATGAACACTGAAGCTTTCTTT
D gene: NA
J gene: TRBJ1-1
V gene: TRBV12-3/TRBV12-4
clone size: NA

CDR3 protein: CAWGPGLRNYEQYF
CDR3 DNA: TGTGCCTGGGGCCCGGGACTCCGGAACTACGAGCAGTACTTC
D gene: NA
J gene: TRBJ2-7
V gene: TRBV30
clone size: NA

CDR3 protein: CASSGLSLDYNEQFF
CDR3 DNA: TGTGCCAGCAGCGGATTGAGCCTGGACTACAATGAGCAGTTCTTC
D gene: NA
J gene: TRBJ2-1
V gene: TRBV27
clone size: NA

CDR3 protein: CASSLDPDQETQYF
CDR3 DNA: TGTGCCAGCAGCTTGGACCCGGACCAAGAGACCCAGTACTTC
D gene: NA
J gene: TRBJ2-5
V gene: TRBV5-4
clone size: NA

CDR3 protein: CSVERGDTIYF
CDR3 DNA: TGCAGCGTTGAAAGGGGAGACACCATATATTTT
D gene: NA
J gene: TRBJ1-3
V gene: TRBV29-1
clone size: NA

CDR3 protein: CASSQDQQPQHF
CDR3 DNA: TGTGCCAGCAGCCAAGATCAACAGCCCCAGCATTTT
D gene: NA
J gene: TRBJ1-5
V gene: TRBV4-2
clone size: NA

CDR3 protein: CASSQPSYNEQFF
CDR3 DNA: TGTGCCAGTTCACAGCCCTCCTACAATGAGCAGTTCTTC
D gene: NA
J gene: TRBJ2-1
V gene: TRBV12-3/TRBV12-4
clone size: NA

CDR3 protein: CAWSLSGRDTQYF
CDR3 DNA: TGTGCCTGGAGTCTCTCCGGGAGAGATACGCAGTATTTT
D gene: NA
J gene: TRBJ2-3
V gene: TRBV30
clone size: once

CDR3 protein: CASSQEEDQPQHF
CDR3 DNA: TGCGCCAGCAGCCAAGAGGAGGATCAGCCCCAGCATTTT
D gene: NA
J gene: TRBJ1-5
V gene: TRBV4-1
clone size: NA

CDR3 protein: CASSLDLNSYNEQFF
CDR3 DNA: TGTGCCAGCAGCTTAGACTTAAACTCCTACAATGAGCAGTTCTTC
D gene: NA
J gene: TRBJ2-1
V gene: TRBV27
clone size: NA

CDR3 protein: CASSYRRGKYEQYF
CDR3 DNA: TGTGCCAGCAGTTACCGGCGGGGTAAATACGAGCAGTACTTC
D gene: NA
J gene: TRBJ2-7
V gene: TRBV12-3/TRBV12-4
clone size: NA

CDR3 protein: CAWSAGVDSEQYF
CDR3 DNA: TGTGCCTGGAGTGCCGGGGTTGACTCCGAGCAGTACTTC
D gene: NA
J gene: TRBJ2-7
V gene: TRBV30
clone size: NA

CDR3 protein: CASSQMLTPNYGYTF
CDR3 DNA: TGTGCCAGCAGCCAAATGTTGACACCGAACTATGGCTACACCTTC
D gene: NA
J gene: TRBJ1-2
V gene: TRBV3-1
clone size: once

CDR3 protein: CASSHRDPYEQYF
CDR3 DNA: TGTGCCAGCAGCCATCGGGATCCCTACGAGCAGTACTTC
D gene: NA
J gene: TRBJ2-7
V gene: TRBV3-1
clone size: NA

CDR3 protein: CASSSTHRGRPYEQYF
CDR3 DNA: TGTGCCAGCAGTTCCACTCACAGGGGGCGGCCCTACGAGCAGTACTTC
D gene: TRBD1
J gene: TRBJ2-7
V gene: TRBV27
clone size: NA

CDR3 protein: CASRQFGIQYF
CDR3 DNA: TGTGCCAGCAGACAGTTCGGCATTCAGTACTTC
D gene: NA
J gene: TRBJ2-4
V gene: TRBV6-2/TRBV6-3
clone size: NA

CDR3 protein: CASSTPRTGGEKLFF
CDR3 DNA: TGTGCCAGCAGCACGCCCCGGACAGGGGGGGAAAAACTGTTTTTT
D gene: TRBD1
J gene: TRBJ1-4
V gene: TRBV7-9
clone size: NA

CDR3 protein: CASSFLAGSYEQYF
CDR3 DNA: TGTGCCAGCAGCTTCCTAGCGGGTTCCTACGAGCAGTACTTC
D gene: TRBD2
J gene: TRBJ2-7
V gene: TRBV5-6
clone size: NA

CDR3 protein: CASSYTGGSSNQPQHF
CDR3 DNA: TGTGCCAGCAGTTATACAGGGGGTAGTAGCAATCAGCCCCAGCATTTT
D gene: TRBD1
J gene: TRBJ1-5
V gene: TRBV6-5
clone size: NA

CDR3 protein: CASSEGGSNQPQHF
CDR3 DNA: TGCGCCAGCAGCGAAGGGGGAAGCAATCAGCCCCAGCATTTT
D gene: NA
J gene: TRBJ1-5
V gene: TRBV5-1
clone size: few

CDR3 protein: CASSPRRVSGANVLTF
CDR3 DNA: TGTGCCAGCAGTCCCAGGCGGGTCTCTGGGGCCAACGTCCTGACTTTC
D gene: NA
J gene: TRBJ2-6
V gene: TRBV6-2/TRBV6-3
clone size: NA

CDR3 protein: CAWSAGVDQPQHF
CDR3 DNA: TGTGCCTGGAGTGCTGGGGTGGATCAGCCCCAGCATTTT
D gene: NA
J gene: TRBJ1-5
V gene: TRBV30
clone size: NA

CDR3 protein: CAWSVGGRSTDTQYF
CDR3 DNA: TGTGCCTGGAGTGTAGGCGGGAGGAGTACAGATACGCAGTATTTT
D gene: TRBD2
J gene: TRBJ2-3
V gene: TRBV30
clone size: NA

CDR3 protein: CASIKGPTGELFF
CDR3 DNA: TGTGCCAGCATTAAGGGCCCCACCGGGGAGCTGTTTTTT
D gene: NA
J gene: TRBJ2-2
V gene: TRBV2
clone size: NA

CDR3 protein: CASSRGGANTEAFF
CDR3 DNA: TGTGCCAGCAGTCGTGGGGGCGCGAACACTGAAGCTTTCTTT
D gene: NA
J gene: TRBJ1-1
V gene: TRBV7-2
clone size: once

CDR3 protein: CSARTDHGYTF
CDR3 DNA: TGCAGTGCTAGGACGGATCATGGCTACACCTTC
D gene: NA
J gene: TRBJ1-2
V gene: TRBV20-1
clone size: NA

CDR3 protein: CASRPGTSTLEQFF
CDR3 DNA: TGTGCCAGCAGACCCGGGACATCGACCCTTGAGCAGTTCTTC
D gene: NA
J gene: TRBJ2-1
V gene: TRBV28
clone size: NA

CDR3 protein: CASSNGVRGNEQFF
CDR3 DNA: TGTGCCAGCAGCAACGGGGTTAGGGGCAATGAGCAGTTCTTC
D gene: NA
J gene: TRBJ2-1
V gene: TRBV7-8
clone size: once

CDR3 protein: CATSREGRGEQYF
CDR3 DNA: TGTGCCACCAGCAGAGAAGGAAGAGGAGAGCAGTACTTC
D gene: NA
J gene: TRBJ2-7
V gene: TRBV15
clone size: NA

CDR3 protein: CATSRSKAGEQYF
CDR3 DNA: TGTGCCACCAGCAGATCAAAAGCGGGGGAGCAGTACTTC
D gene: TRBD2
J gene: TRBJ2-7
V gene: TRBV15
clone size: NA